The 8 T cell receptor beta chains given below trace back to one sample, sequenced in a study of blood T cells in healthy people across ages. Next came a second PCR, run for about 7 to 12 cycles, which used a sample-barcoded 5' primer along with a J-beta primer mix. MiXCR, applied by TCRdb to the 5' RACE reads, yields one record per CDR3 protein. The repertoire holds about 1,400,000 distinct CDR3 sequences, approximately 59% seen once, with over 5% in the top ten. The source material was blood. Every receptor here comes from a man between 18 and 35 years old in good health.

This chain uses TRBV9 with TRBJ2-3; the D gene is possibly TRBD1 (6 bases). This CDR3 has 15 amino acids. The germline V gene has CDR1 SGDLS and CDR2 YYNGEE. V dropped 4 bases and J dropped 0 bases, with 12 bases sitting between them. Here the CDR3 DNA reads TGTGCCAGCAGCTCGGGACATGGGAGCACAGATACGCAGTATTTT. Its protein product is CASSSGHGSTDTQYF.

CDR3 amino acids: CASSQALLRDSSYEQYF. As DNA, the CDR3 is TGTGCCAGCAGCCAAGCCCTTCTCCGGGACAGTTCCTACGAGCAGTACTTC. The chain is built from TRBV14 and TRBJ2-4; 7 positions match TRBD1. TRBJ2-7 matches the DNA end more closely, so the J call is doubtful. This CDR3 spans 17 amino acids. Germline loops: CDR1 SGHDN, CDR2 FVKESK.

This sequence joins TRBV27 and TRBJ2-5; 7 nucleotides line up with TRBD1. Germline lookup yields CDR1 MNHEY and CDR2 SMNVEV (reference sequence). This CDR3 is built from 16 residues. V was pared by 4 bases and J by 11 bases, with 19 bases of the junction left unmatched. This CDR3 is CASSYPPGQPYNEQYF. CDR3 nucleotide sequence: TGTGCCAGCAGTTATCCTCCGGGACAGCCTTACAATGAGCAGTACTTC.

The chain employs TRBV13 and TRBJ2-5; TRBD1 matches at 9 bases. CDR3 length equals 14 residues. Germline V CDR1 and CDR2: PRHDT, FYEKMQ (reference sequence). Trimming at V came to 5 bases and at J to 5 bases, leaving 6 bases not matched to a gene. DNA of the CDR3: TGTGCCAGCAGCCAAAACAGGGGGCATGAGACCCAGTACTTC. This translates into CASSQNRGHETQYF.

The chain couples TRBV7-9 to TRBJ1-1; D call uncertain. Germline V gene lookup returns CDR1 SEHNR and CDR2 FQNEAQ (reference sequence). The V and J ends lost 4 bases and 6 bases respectively, with 12 bases between them. The CDR3 is 13 amino acids. Written as DNA, the CDR3 is TGTGCCAGCAGCTACGAGGCGTCGGCTGAAGCTTTCTTT. As protein: CASSYEASAEAFF. Full variable domain (missing parts from reference TRBV7-9 and TRBJ1-1): DTGVSQNPRHKITKRGQNVTFRCDPISEHNRLYWYRQTLGQGPEFLTYFQNEAQLEKSRLLSDRFSAERPKGSFSTLEIQRTEQGDSAMYLCASSYEASAEAFFGQGTRLTVV.

The DNA for the CDR3 is TGTGCCAGCAGTCTCACTTTGACATCCTACAATGAGCAGTTCTTC. Protein: CASSLTLTSYNEQFF. V usage is TRBV27 and J usage is TRBJ2-1; D ambiguous. V lost 5 bases and J lost 1, with 12 bases in between. Germline lookup yields CDR1 MNHEY and CDR2 SMNVEV (reference sequence). This CDR3 comprises 15 residues.

J is TRBJ1-2 and V is TRBV5-1; 9 bases are shared with TRBD1. This CDR3 spans 18 amino acids. Germline assignment: CDR1 SGHRS and CDR2 YFSETQ. With 4 bases clipped from V and 4 bases from J, the junction kept 17 bases outside the gene matches. The CDR3 region is CASSLPGGTGFRGYGYTF. CDR3 bases: TGCGCCAGCAGCCTACCCGGCGGGACAGGGTTTAGAGGCTATGGCTACACCTTC.

This rearrangement joins TRBV3-1 to TRBJ1-2; no clear D. Germline V gene lookup returns CDR1 LGHDT and CDR2 YNNKEL (reference sequence). The CDR3 sequence is 13 residues long. The V end was cut by 3 bases, the J end by 2 bases, with 7 bases between. The CDR3: CASSHGQNYGYTF. DNA for the CDR3: TGTGCCAGCAGCCACGGCCAGAACTATGGCTACACCTTC.